These T cell receptor beta chains were read from a single sample in a study of blood T cell repertoires in COVID-19. Generated by immunoSEQ multiplex PCR, the TCRdb table keeps only in-frame clones and is missing some. Of just over 150,000 clones listed, about 79% are singletons. The sequencing sample was made of peripheral blood. All receptors derive from a woman aged 45-65 years with acute or convalescent COVID-19. Both conserved end residues are part of each CDR3. D genes are given only for firm matches. Expanded clones get a size class; other rows say once, few or many, or leave the size out.

v_call	j_call	d_call	clone_size	cdr3_aa	cdr3_nt
TRBV12-5	TRBJ2-1	.	.	CASGRDSARYNEQFF	TGTGCTAGTGGTCGGGACTCCGCGAGGTACAATGAGCAGTTCTTC
TRBV19	TRBJ1-2	TRBD1	.	CASTPSPGQGSYGYTF	TGTGCCAGTACCCCCTCGCCGGGACAGGGGTCCTATGGCTACACCTTC
TRBV19	TRBJ1-5	TRBD1	.	CASNTDRENSNQPQHF	TGTGCCAGTAATACCGACAGGGAGAATAGCAATCAGCCCCAGCATTTT
TRBV6-5	TRBJ1-3	.	.	CASREGNTIYF	TGTGCCAGCAGAGAGGGAAACACCATATATTTT
TRBV7-3	TRBJ2-5	TRBD1	.	CASSPRTGAETQYF	TGTGCCAGCAGCCCGCGGACAGGGGCGGAGACCCAGTACTTC
TRBV4-3	TRBJ1-2	.	.	CASSQEGDGYTF	TGCGCCAGCAGCCAAGAGGGAGATGGCTACACCTTC
TRBV3-1/TRBV3-2	TRBJ1-3	TRBD1	.	CASSRGTGSPHGNTIYF	TGTGCCAGCAGCCGCGGGACAGGGTCCCCCCATGGAAACACCATATATTTT
TRBV4-3	TRBJ1-6	TRBD1	.	CASSQEQGNNSPLHF	TGCGCCAGCAGCCAAGAACAGGGGAATAATTCACCCCTCCACTTT
TRBV29-1	TRBJ1-2	TRBD1	few	CSVADREYGYTF	TGCAGCGTTGCGGACAGGGAATATGGCTACACCTTC
TRBV18	TRBJ1-2	TRBD1	.	CASSRVGTVLNYGYTF	TGTGCCAGCTCACGGGTAGGGACAGTTCTAAACTATGGCTACACCTTC